This T cell receptor (beta chain) derives from a study of T cell changes during pregnancy in multiple sclerosis. Sequencing was performed with immunoSEQ multiplex PCR; in TCRdb, only in-frame clones are kept and a portion is missing. This table has some 80,000 clones, about 94% appearing once. V dropped 0 bases and J dropped 4 bases, with 17 bases sitting between them. This CDR3 has 17 amino acids. Per germline, CDR1 SGDLS and CDR2 YYNGEE. This clone appeared a few times. The chain joins TRBV9 to TRBJ1-3; D unclear. The clonotype comes from a female donor with multiple sclerosis, enrolled in a pregnancy study. Sequences were derived from CD4+ T cells from peripheral blood mononuclear cells, sampled after pregnancy. The CDR3 here is CASSVGSARETGNTIYF. CDR3 nucleotides: TGTGCCAGCAGCGTAGGGTCTGCAAGGGAGACAGGAAACACCATATATTTT.